Shown below are 27 T cell receptor beta chains from a single sample sequenced in a study of PD-1 and CTLA-4 blockade in melanoma. Using immunoSEQ multiplex PCR, the repertoire was profiled, and TCRdb retains in-frame clones only, with some absent. Among 32,000 or so clones listed, roughly nine tenths were seen once. Material: CD8+ T cells from peripheral blood, obtained before anti-PD-1 treatment. The receptors were sampled from a human donor with melanoma.

CDR3 DNA sequence: TGTGCCAGCAGCTTAGCGGGAGGGTACCAAGAGACCCAGTACTTC. It is translated as CASSLAGGYQETQYF. This chain joins TRBV6-6 and TRBJ2-5; TRBD2 matches at 11 bases. The CDR3 covers 15 residues. The germline gives CDR1 MNHNY, CDR2 SVGAGI (reference sequence). After removal of 6 bases from V and 0 bases from J, the junction contained 3 bases not matched to a gene.

This chain connects TRBV7-8 to TRBJ1-4; D is unclear. Germline CDR1 is SGHVS and CDR2 is FQNEAQ. The CDR3 is made up of 15 amino acids. V lost 5 bases, J lost 2 bases, and 12 bases lay in between. The CDR3 loop reads CASSPIVSTNEKLFF. In DNA form, the CDR3 reads TGTGCCAGCAGCCCAATTGTGTCTACTAATGAAAAACTGTTTTTT.

This clone was recorded a few times. The chain couples TRBV5-1 to TRBJ1-1; 7 bases fit TRBD1. V was clipped by 1 base and J by 5 bases; unmatched bases: 5. Germline CDR1 SGHRS, CDR2 YFSETQ. CDR3 length: 14 amino acids. The CDR3 protein is CASSLSAGGTEAFF. DNA of the CDR3: TGCGCCAGCAGCTTGTCGGCAGGGGGTACTGAAGCTTTCTTT.

V is TRBV7-9 and J is TRBJ1-2; 8 bases fit TRBD1. Per the germline V gene, CDR1 is SEHNR and CDR2 is FQNEAQ (reference sequence). V was clipped by 4 bases and J by 5 bases; unmatched bases: 12. The CDR3 is made up of 16 amino acids. CDR3: CASSSSSDRERYGYTF. The CDR3 DNA follows: TGTGCCAGCAGCTCATCCTCGGACAGGGAAAGATATGGCTACACCTTC.

The V and J genes are TRBV9 and TRBJ2-1, with a possible D match to TRBD1 (6 bases). CDR1 SGDLS and CDR2 YYNGEE come from the germline V gene. The CDR3 covers 15 residues. With 3 bases removed from V and 0 bases from J, the gap between germline ends came to 10 bases. The DNA of the CDR3 is TGTGCCAGCAGCGCAGGGGATAGCTCCTACAATGAGCAGTTCTTC. Amino acid sequence: CASSAGDSSYNEQFF.

The V gene is TRBV10-1, the J gene TRBJ2-4; TRBD2 aligns across 15 bases. In germline, CDR1 is WNHNN, CDR2 SYGVQD (reference sequence). J was trimmed by 0 bases and V by 7 bases; bases with no gene match: 13. The CDR3 consists of 20 residues. The CDR3 sequence is CASTLGLAGGGSEAKNIQYF. In DNA form, the CDR3 reads TGCGCCAGCACCTTGGGACTAGCGGGGGGAGGGTCGGAAGCCAAAAACATTCAGTACTTC.

V is TRBV25-1 and J is TRBJ1-1, with unresolved D. CDR3 length: 11 amino acids. Germline V gene lookup returns CDR1 MGHDK and CDR2 SYGVNS. V was cut by 5 bases and J by 7 bases, with 8 bases left in between. CDR3 nucleotide sequence: TGTGCCAGCAGTATCGGAGTTGAAGCTTTCTTT. Residues: CASSIGVEAFF.

This CDR3 is CASRWTLNTEAFF. CDR3 sequence (DNA): TGCGCCAGCAGGTGGACTCTGAACACTGAAGCTTTCTTT. This chain links TRBV10-2 with TRBJ1-1; no reliable D call. Germline values: CDR1 WSHSY, CDR2 SAAADI. V lost 6 bases and J lost 0, with 8 bases in between. The CDR3 contains 13 residues.

V gene TRBV27 combines with J gene TRBJ1-1; no clear D gene. This CDR3 comprises 15 residues. Trimming left V 1 base short and J 5 bases short, with 14 bases between. The germline CDR1 and CDR2 sequences are MNHEY and SMNVEV (reference sequence). The chain's CDR3 is CASSLFWDPGTEAFF. CDR3 bases: TGTGCCAGCAGTTTATTTTGGGATCCAGGAACTGAAGCTTTCTTT.

The chain employs TRBV11-2 and TRBJ2-2; 7 bases are a match to TRBD1. Germline CDR1 SGHAT, CDR2 FQNNGV. This CDR3 has 14 residues. Germline trimming cut 7 bases from V and 3 bases from J; bases unmatched to any gene: 5. The CDR3 DNA sequence: TGTGCCAGCATCCACCAGGGGGACACCGGGGAGCTGTTTTTT. Its translation is CASIHQGDTGELFF.

The chain is built from TRBV4-1 and TRBJ2-5; perhaps TRBD1 as D (6 bases). CDR1 is MGHRA, CDR2 YSYEKL, per germline. The CDR3 is made up of 16 amino acids. V was cut by 1 base and J by 1 base, with 13 bases left in between. CDR3 protein: CASSQAKTGFQETQYF. DNA for the CDR3: TGCGCCAGCAGCCAAGCGAAGACAGGCTTCCAAGAGACCCAGTACTTC.

V is TRBV27 and J is TRBJ1-2, with D unresolved. The CDR3 runs to 13 residues. CDR1 is MNHEY, CDR2 SMNVEV, per germline (reference sequence). V lost 2 bases, J lost 5 bases, and 9 bases lay in between. The CDR3 loop reads CASSLGASYGYTF. The CDR3 DNA reads as TGTGCCAGCAGTTTAGGCGCTTCGTATGGCTACACCTTC.

Here the CDR3 reads CASSLAGGLLTGELFF. The DNA of the CDR3 is TGTGCCAGCAGCTTGGCCGGGGGACTACTTACCGGGGAGCTGTTTTTT. The rearrangement uses TRBV5-4 and TRBJ2-2, with 7 bases aligning to TRBD2. V trimming: 0 bases; J trimming: 5 bases; junction bases outside the gene matches: 7. Germline V gene lookup returns CDR1 SGHNT and CDR2 YYREEE (reference sequence). The CDR3 runs to 16 residues.

V and J are TRBV19 and TRBJ2-5, with D unclear. Trimming took off 4 bases at V and 5 bases at J, with 14 bases between the two ends. This CDR3 is 14 amino acids long. Germline CDR1 and CDR2: LNHDA and SQIVND (reference sequence). Written as DNA, the CDR3 is TGTGCCAGTAGTAGAGTAAGGCCGCGGGAGACCCAGTACTTC. Its translation: CASSRVRPRETQYF.

The chain couples TRBV19 to TRBJ1-2, with 9 bases lining up with TRBD1. CDR1 and CDR2 (germline): LNHDA, SQIVND (reference sequence). Unmatched junction bases numbered 6, after V lost 6 bases and J lost 7 bases. The CDR3 has 13 amino acids. The CDR3: CASSEDRGSGYTF. CDR3 nucleotide sequence: TGTGCCAGTAGCGAGGACAGGGGCTCTGGCTACACCTTC.

This clone showed up just once. J is TRBJ2-1 and V is TRBV4-1; TRBD1 aligns across 10 bases. CDR3 size: 15 residues. The germline V gene encodes CDR1 MGHRA and CDR2 YSYEKL. V trimming: 1 base; J trimming: 7 bases; junction bases outside the gene matches: 4. The CDR3 DNA is TGCGCCAGCAGCCAAGGACAGGGGGCGTGGAATGAGCAGTTCTTC. Translating it yields CASSQGQGAWNEQFF.

The chain is built from TRBV7-3 and TRBJ2-3; D unclear. Trimming left V 8 bases short and J 2 bases short, with 11 bases between. Germline V gives CDR1 SGHTA, CDR2 FQGTGA. The CDR3 is made up of 13 amino acids. The CDR3 loop is CASRSPYTDTQYF. The CDR3 DNA is TGTGCCAGCCGAAGCCCATACACAGATACGCAGTATTTT.

The chain couples TRBV5-5 to TRBJ2-7, with unresolved D. CDR3 length: 13 amino acids. Germline V gives CDR1 SGHKS, CDR2 YYEKEE (reference sequence). Trimming took 0 bases from V and 3 from J, leaving 7 bases between them. The CDR3 reads CASSLDNRYEQYF. The CDR3 DNA reads TGTGCCAGCAGCTTGGACAACCGCTACGAGCAGTACTTC.

This clone was observed a few times. The chain employs TRBV2 and TRBJ1-2, with D unresolved. The CDR3 is made up of 15 amino acids. Germline CDR1 and CDR2: SNHLY and FYNNEI. V lost 2 bases and J lost 2, with 12 bases in between. The CDR3 DNA sequence: TGTGCCAGCAGTGAATTCAACAGTCCCAACTATGGCTACACCTTC. Protein product: CASSEFNSPNYGYTF.

This clone was recorded a few times. The rearrangement uses TRBV2 and TRBJ1-3; D is uncertain. Trimming took off 8 bases at V and 0 bases at J, with 20 bases between the two ends. Per the germline V gene, CDR1 is SNHLY and CDR2 is FYNNEI. There are 17 residues in the CDR3. As DNA, the CDR3 is TGTGCCAGCTGGGGAGCGACGGCCGAATTCTCTGGAAACACCATATATTTT. This gives the protein CASWGATAEFSGNTIYF. The full variable domain, with the rest looked up from reference TRBV2 and TRBJ1-3, is EPEVTQTPSHQVTQMGQEVILRCVPISNHLYFYWYRQILGQKVEFLVSFYNNEISEKSEIFDDQFSVERPDGSNFTLKIRSTKLEDSAMYFCASWGATAEFSGNTIYFGEGSWLTVV.

The chain employs TRBV6-5 and TRBJ1-2; 9 bases are shared with TRBD1. Trimming removed 5 bases from V and 2 bases from J; junction bases left unmatched: 3. This CDR3 has 14 amino acids. Germline CDR1 is MNHEY and CDR2 is SVGAGI. The CDR3 DNA follows: TGTGCCAGCAGTCCGACAGGGGGGAACTATGGCTACACCTTC. As protein: CASSPTGGNYGYTF.

This chain links TRBV28 with TRBJ1-6; 7 bases agree with TRBD1. With V trimmed by 2 bases and J by 5 bases, 6 bases remained unmatched. Germline V gene data show CDR1 as MDHEN and CDR2 as SYDVKM. CDR3 length: 16 amino acids. The chain's CDR3 is CASSLRGLPHNSPLHF. In DNA, the CDR3 is TGTGCCAGCAGTTTAAGGGGGCTCCCCCATAATTCACCCCTCCACTTT.

The rearrangement uses TRBV7-9 and TRBJ2-7; D gene uncertain. Germline V lookup: CDR1 SEHNR, CDR2 FQNEAQ (reference sequence). Trimming cost V 4 bases and J 9 bases, with 16 bases left between them. The CDR3 extends over 13 amino acids. CDR3 DNA: TGTGCCAGCAGCTCCGGGCCGTCAATAGGGCAGTACTTC. This gives the protein CASSSGPSIGQYF.

The chain employs TRBV5-6 and TRBJ1-2; D gene ambiguous. Germline values: CDR1 SGHDT, CDR2 YYEEEE. This CDR3 is built from 13 residues. V lost 4 bases and J lost 6, with 13 bases in between. The CDR3 DNA reads as TGTGCCAGCAGCCCACACGGACGGGATGGCTACACCTTC. Its protein is CASSPHGRDGYTF.

CDR3: CASSEGTGEQYF. CDR3 sequence (DNA): TGCGCCAGCAGTGAGGGCACGGGCGAGCAGTACTTC. The chain carries TRBV10-1 and TRBJ2-7; no definite D call. Germline loops: CDR1 WNHNN, CDR2 SYGVQD (reference sequence). CDR3 size: 12 residues. Trimming took off 2 bases at V and 6 bases at J, with 8 bases between the two ends.

The table lists this clone with a count of one. CDR3 loop: CASSPLVGDTEAFF. The CDR3 DNA is TGTGCCAGCAGCCCCCTTGTGGGGGACACTGAAGCTTTCTTT. The genes are TRBV7-9 and TRBJ1-1; D possibly corresponds to TRBD1 (5 bases). Germline CDR1 is SEHNR and CDR2 is FQNEAQ (reference sequence). The V gene lost 5 bases and the J gene lost 3 bases, with 13 bases spanning the gap. This CDR3 spans 14 amino acids.

J is TRBJ2-1 and V is TRBV3-1 (or the pseudogene TRBV3-2); TRBD2 agrees at 9 bases. The CDR3 is 15 amino acids. J lost 8 bases, V lost 2 bases, and 7 bases had no gene match. Per germline, CDR1 LGHDT and CDR2 YNNKEL (reference sequence). The chain's CDR3 is CASSQKAGGGYEQFF. In DNA form, the CDR3 reads TGTGCCAGCAGCCAAAAAGCGGGAGGAGGCTATGAGCAGTTCTTC.